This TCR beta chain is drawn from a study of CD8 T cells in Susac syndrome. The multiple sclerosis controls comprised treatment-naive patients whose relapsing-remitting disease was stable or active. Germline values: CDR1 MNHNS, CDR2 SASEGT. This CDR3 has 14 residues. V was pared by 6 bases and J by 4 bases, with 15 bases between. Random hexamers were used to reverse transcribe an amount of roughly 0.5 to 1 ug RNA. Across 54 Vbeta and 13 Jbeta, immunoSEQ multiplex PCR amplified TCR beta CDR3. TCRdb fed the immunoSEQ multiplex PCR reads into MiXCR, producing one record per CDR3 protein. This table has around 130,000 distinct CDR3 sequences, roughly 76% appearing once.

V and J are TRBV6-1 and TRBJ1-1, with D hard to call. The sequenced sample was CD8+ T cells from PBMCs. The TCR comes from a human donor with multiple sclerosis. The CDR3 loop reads CASRRRVWSTEAFF. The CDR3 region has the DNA TGTGCCAGCAGACGACGAGTCTGGTCCACTGAAGCTTTCTTT.